A selection of T cell receptor beta chains follows, all from one sample in a study of blood T cell repertoires in COVID-19. Profiling relied on immunoSEQ multiplex PCR, and the TCRdb table lists in-frame clones only, not all of them. The sample lists 100,000 to 150,000 clones; roughly four fifths were seen once. The sequencing input was PBMCs or T cells enriched from blood (not recorded which). The receptors shown here come from a man aged 35 to 55 with acute COVID-19. The CDR3 runs from the conserved cysteine through the conserved F or W. The D gene is left open where the match is weak. For some rows the clone size is stated as once, few or many, or as a class when expanded; others skip it.

cdr3_nt cdr3_aa d_call j_call clone_size v_call
TGTGCCAGCAGCCCCACCAGCTCTGGAAACACCATATATTTT CASSPTSSGNTIYF . TRBJ1-3 . TRBV7-3
TGTGCCAGCAGCTTTAGGGGAGGGGAGGGTAATCAGCCCCAGCATTTT CASSFRGGEGNQPQHF . TRBJ1-5 once TRBV7-8
TGTGCCAGCTCTGCGACAGGGGAGAGAGCTTTCTTT CASSATGERAFF TRBD1 TRBJ1-1 few TRBV18
TGTGCCAGCAGCCATATACTAGAGACCGGGGAGCTGTTTTTT CASSHILETGELFF . TRBJ2-2 . TRBV14
TGTGCCAGTAGTCCGGGGACAGTCGTGGGCAATGAGCAGTTCTTC CASSPGTVVGNEQFF TRBD1 TRBJ2-1 . TRBV19
TGCACCCACGGACAGGGCTCAGATACGCAGTATTTT CTHGQGSDTQYF TRBD1 TRBJ2-3 . TRBV29-1
TGTGCCAGTACCCCGACTGGTACAGATACGCAGTATTTT CASTPTGTDTQYF . TRBJ2-3 . TRBV19
TGTGCCAGCTCACCATCGGAGACAGGCCTAAACACCGGGGAGCTGTTTTTT CASSPSETGLNTGELFF . TRBJ2-2 . TRBV18
TGTGCCAGCAGTTTATCGGGGGGACAGTGGGGTGGCTACACCTTC CASSLSGGQWGGYTF TRBD1 TRBJ1-2 . TRBV27
TGTGCCAGCAGCTCCCCGTACAATGAGCAGTTCTTC CASSSPYNEQFF . TRBJ2-1 . TRBV7-9
TGCGCCAGCAGCTTGGTTGGAGCTACCTCTGGAAACACCATATATTTT CASSLVGATSGNTIYF . TRBJ1-3 . TRBV5-1
TGTGCCAGCAGCCCGACTCCCGGAAACACCATATATTTT CASSPTPGNTIYF . TRBJ1-3 once TRBV7-2
TGCAGTGCTAGTCTTACAGGCGGCGTAGCTCACGATACGCAGTATTTT CSASLTGGVAHDTQYF . TRBJ2-3 . TRBV20-1
TGTGCCACCAGTGATCCGCCGAGCAGGGGGAGGGAGACCCAGTACTTC CATSDPPSRGRETQYF . TRBJ2-5 . TRBV24-1
TGTGCCAGCAACCCAGGGGCGGGGGCCAACGTCCTGACTTTC CASNPGAGANVLTF . TRBJ2-6 once TRBV7-9
TGTGCCAGCAGTGAAGAGGGACCGGGGGGGGTTAGCAATGAGCAGTTCTTC CASSEEGPGGVSNEQFF TRBD2 TRBJ2-1 . TRBV6-1